These 7 T cell receptor beta chains originate from one sample sequenced in a study of CXCR4 blockade with PD-1 therapy in pancreatic cancer. Only in-frame clones appear in the TCRdb table, and some are missing; sequencing was by immunoSEQ multiplex PCR. The top ten hold 5.5% to 8.5% of the sample, which has roughly 4,900 clones, around 59% seen once. Material for sequencing was tumor tissue. The receptors were gathered from a human donor with pancreatic ductal adenocarcinoma.

This clone occurred a few times. The rearrangement links TRBV7-6 to TRBJ2-7, with D possibly being TRBD2 (7 bases). The CDR3 runs to 15 residues. CDR1 SGHVS and CDR2 FNYEAQ come from the germline V gene. Trimming shortened V by 3 bases and J by 3 bases, and 15 bases separated the two germline ends. This CDR3 reads CASSLGGGTDYEQYF. The CDR3 nucleotides read TGTGCCAGCAGCTTGGGAGGGGGTACCGACTACGAGCAGTACTTC.

The chain links TRBV15 to TRBJ1-6; D not certain. The CDR3 has 17 amino acids. CDR1 is LNHNV, CDR2 YYDKDF, per germline (reference sequence). The ends were cut back, 1 base at V and 4 bases at J, with 14 bases in the middle. In nucleotides, the CDR3 is TGTGCCACCAGCAGAGGGGAAGCGTCACCTTATAATTCACCCCTCCACTTT. Amino acids: CATSRGEASPYNSPLHF.

The V call is TRBV18, the J call TRBJ2-7; D gene uncertain. Trimming left V 4 bases short and J 2 bases short, with 9 bases between. The CDR3 runs 13 residues. CDR1 KGHSH and CDR2 LQKENI come from the germline V gene. The CDR3 region has the DNA TGTGCCAGCTCACAGGAGACAACCTACGAGCAGTACTTC. It encodes CASSQETTYEQYF.

This chain uses TRBV25-1 with TRBJ2-7; 9 positions agree with TRBD1. After removal of 5 bases from V and 6 bases from J, the junction contained 2 bases not matched to a gene. The germline gives CDR1 MGHDK, CDR2 SYGVNS. CDR3 size: 12 residues. The CDR3 protein is CASSTGGGEQYF. The CDR3 bases are TGTGCCAGCAGTACAGGGGGCGGCGAGCAGTACTTC.

This chain links TRBV6-8 with TRBJ2-3; the match to TRBD2 covers 12 bases. J lost 4 bases, V lost 4 bases, and 3 bases had no gene match. Per germline, CDR1 MNHGY and CDR2 SAAAGT. The CDR3 has 15 amino acids. CDR3 DNA: TGTGCCAGCAGTTTGACTAGCGGGAGCTCAGATACGCAGTATTTT. Its translation is CASSLTSGSSDTQYF.

This clone is labeled as medium-sized (0.01 to 0.1%). The genes are TRBV11-3 and TRBJ1-4; no clear D. The CDR3 loop spans 15 amino acids. Trimming took 3 bases from V and 0 from J, leaving 8 bases between them. Germline-derived CDR1 and CDR2 are SGHNT and YENEEA. The CDR3 loop is CASSLDGATNEKLFF. The CDR3 nucleotides are TGTGCCAGCAGCTTGGACGGTGCAACTAATGAAAAACTGTTTTTT.

This rearrangement joins TRBV14 to TRBJ2-3, with D unresolved. The CDR3 length is 11 residues. Between the trimmed V and J ends, which lost 6 bases and 2 bases, there was a span of 3 bases. The germline gives CDR1 SGHDN, CDR2 FVKESK. This CDR3 is CASSYTDTQYF. CDR3 nucleotide sequence: TGTGCCAGCAGTTACACAGATACGCAGTATTTT.